The table lists the clone carrying this TCR beta chain with a few counts. The CDR3 has 15 residues. Trimming pared 4 bases from V and 5 bases from J, leaving 15 bases between. CDR1 and CDR2 from the germline V gene are SGHTA and FQGNSA. This specimen comes from a study of patients and donors after allogeneic stem cell transplantation. TCRdb processed the RT-PCR reads anew with MiXCR; each CDR3 protein has one entry. Altogether about 960,000 distinct CDR3 sequences are present, under 20% being singletons, with the ten largest covering around 5.5%. The sequence came from a human donor who was either an allogeneic HSCT recipient or a stem cell or donor lymphocyte infusion donor (not recorded which). It is not recorded whose cells these are; they may come from a transplant donor. J is TRBJ2-1 and V is TRBV7-2; a weak D match, TRBD1 (6 bases). Sequences were obtained from blood, either unsorted or a sorted T cell fraction (not recorded which). The CDR3 DNA follows: TGTGCCAGCAGCTGGACAGTGCGGAGCGACAATGAGCAGTTCTTC. Protein: CASSWTVRSDNEQFF.